The sequence of this T cell receptor (beta chain) was determined in a study of human T cells and chemical hapten exposure. This clonotype appeared many times. The germline gives CDR1 MNHEY, CDR2 SVGAGI. The CDR3 has 14 amino acids. The V gene lost 0 bases and the J gene lost 2 bases, with 7 bases spanning the gap. TCRdb itself ran the RACE reads through MiXCR, one entry per CDR3 protein. The table has about 89,000 distinct CDR3 sequences, 10% to 15% seen once. The time point is: patch test 3, about 24 weeks after DPC sensitization. Treatment defined: therapeutic diphenylcyclopropenone sensitization with weekly scalp DPC.

The chain combines TRBV6-5 with TRBJ1-2; no clear D. The sample in question was whole blood, obtained in connection with sensitization to the hapten diphenylcyclopropenone (DPC). The TCR originated in a woman between 50 and 59 years old with alopecia areata. Some clones in this sample may be carry-over from other donors' samples. DNA for the CDR3: TGTGCCAGCAGTTACTCTACGGTCAACTATGGCTACACCTTC. Amino acid sequence: CASSYSTVNYGYTF.